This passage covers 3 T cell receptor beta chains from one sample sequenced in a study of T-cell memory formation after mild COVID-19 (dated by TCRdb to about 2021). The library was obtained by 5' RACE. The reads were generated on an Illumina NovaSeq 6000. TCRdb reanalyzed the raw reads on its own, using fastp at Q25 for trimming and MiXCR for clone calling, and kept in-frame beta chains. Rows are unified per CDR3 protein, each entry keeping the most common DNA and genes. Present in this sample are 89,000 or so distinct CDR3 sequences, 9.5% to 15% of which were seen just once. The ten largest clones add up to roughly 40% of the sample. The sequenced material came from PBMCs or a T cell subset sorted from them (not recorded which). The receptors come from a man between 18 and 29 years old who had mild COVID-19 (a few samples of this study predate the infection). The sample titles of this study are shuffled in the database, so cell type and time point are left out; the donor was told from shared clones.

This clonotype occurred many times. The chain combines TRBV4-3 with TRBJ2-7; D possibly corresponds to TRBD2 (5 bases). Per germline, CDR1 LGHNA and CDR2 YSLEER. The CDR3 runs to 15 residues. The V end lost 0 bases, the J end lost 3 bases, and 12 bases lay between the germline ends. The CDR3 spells CASSQEYNGNYEQYF. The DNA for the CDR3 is TGCGCCAGCAGCCAAGAGTACAACGGGAACTACGAGCAGTACTTC.

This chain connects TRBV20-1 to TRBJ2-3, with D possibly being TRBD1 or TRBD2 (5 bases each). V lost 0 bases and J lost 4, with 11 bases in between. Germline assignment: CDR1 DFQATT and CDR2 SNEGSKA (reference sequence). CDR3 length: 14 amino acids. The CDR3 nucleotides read TGCAGTGCTAGAGATGCAGTGGGGGCAGATACGCAGTATTTT. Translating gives CSARDAVGADTQYF.

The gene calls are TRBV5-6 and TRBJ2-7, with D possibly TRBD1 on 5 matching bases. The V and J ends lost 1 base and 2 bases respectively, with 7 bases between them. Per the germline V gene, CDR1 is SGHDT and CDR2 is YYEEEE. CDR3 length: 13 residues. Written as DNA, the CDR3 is TGTGCCAGCAGCTTGCACAGGACCTACGAGCAGTACTTC. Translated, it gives CASSLHRTYEQYF. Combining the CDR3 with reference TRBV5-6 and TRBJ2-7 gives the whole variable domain DAGVTQSPTHLIKTRGQQVTLRCSPKSGHDTVSWYQQALGQGPQFIFQYYEEEERQRGNFPDRFSGHQFPNYSSELNVNALLLGDSALYLCASSLHRTYEQYFGPGTRLTVT.